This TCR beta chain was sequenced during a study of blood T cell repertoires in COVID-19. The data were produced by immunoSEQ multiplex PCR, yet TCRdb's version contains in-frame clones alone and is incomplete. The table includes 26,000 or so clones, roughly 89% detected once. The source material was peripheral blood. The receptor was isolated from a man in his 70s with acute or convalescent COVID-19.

CDR3 residues: CAISHGTPNGYTF. CDR3 coding DNA: TGTGCCATCAGTCATGGGACACCCAATGGCTACACCTTC. This chain links TRBV10-3 with TRBJ1-2; TRBD1 is a possible D gene (6 bases). The length of the CDR3 is 13 residues. V lost 5 bases to trimming and J lost 6 bases, with 13 bases between them. From germline, CDR1 is ENHRY and CDR2 SYGVKD.